This T cell receptor (beta chain) is drawn from a study of PD-1 blockade in classical Hodgkin lymphoma. Whole-study findings and limits: Reported baseline diversity: healthy donors highest, relapsed/refractory patients lowest. Factors driving the repertoire differences, possibly disease activity or prior therapy, remain undefined.

Time point indicated: newly diagnosed, previously untreated cHL patient sample. Researchers pulled CD8+ T cells out of thawed PBMCs using magnetic negative selection. Trimming stripped 5 bases from V and 7 bases from J, with 8 bases between. This CDR3 is 11 amino acids long. The germline gives CDR1 LGHNA, CDR2 YSLEER. Sequenced by immunoSEQ multiplex PCR; TCRdb stores in-frame clones only, minus some. In the table there are more than 4,000 clones, 81% of which are singletons. A note on this clone: As yet, its antigen is unknown.

The rearrangement joins TRBV4-3 to TRBJ2-5; unclear D gene. This sequence originates from a human donor with classical Hodgkin lymphoma. Source material: CD8+ T cells from blood. This CDR3 is CASSGMGTQYF. In nucleotides, the CDR3 is TGCGCCAGCAGCGGAATGGGGACCCAGTACTTC.